Below, 13 T cell receptor beta chains from the same sample are listed, as sequenced in a study of cytomegalovirus exposure and HLA in healthy donors. Primers included in the PCR were 60 Vbeta and 13 Jbeta primers. Produced via immunoSEQ multiplex PCR; TCRdb's table is partial and in-frame only. In the table there are roughly 190,000 clones, 65% to 85% of which are singletons. What was sequenced was PBMCs. Every receptor here comes from a female donor in good health and CMV-seronegative.

V is TRBV4-2 and J is TRBJ2-2; 7 nucleotides align to TRBD1. Germline V lookup: CDR1 LGHNA, CDR2 YNFKEQ. This CDR3 spans 19 amino acids. V shed 2 bases, J shed 7 bases, and the junction held 19 bases outside the gene matches. In DNA, the CDR3 is TGTGCCAGCAGCCAAACAGAGGGGGCAGCCTCCGGATGGGGCGGGGAGCTGTTTTTT. Translating it yields CASSQTEGAASGWGGELFF.

This rearrangement joins TRBV4-3 to TRBJ1-4; 7 bases match TRBD1. The germline gives CDR1 LGHNA, CDR2 YSLEER. Trimming at V came to 4 bases and at J to 3 bases, leaving 2 bases not matched to a gene. The CDR3 extends over 14 amino acids. CDR3 DNA sequence: TGCGCCAGCAGCCGACAGGGAGCTAATGAAAAACTGTTTTTT. Its translation is CASSRQGANEKLFF.

This chain joins TRBV2 and TRBJ2-1; TRBD1 aligns across 8 bases. CDR3 length equals 18 residues. V shed 5 bases and J 1 base; nucleotides not matched to a gene: 13. Germline V gene data show CDR1 as SNHLY and CDR2 as FYNNEI. CDR3 sequence (DNA): TGTGCCAGCAGTCAATTGCCCTGGACAGGGTCTTCCTACAATGAGCAGTTCTTC. It codes for CASSQLPWTGSSYNEQFF.

The genes are TRBV18 and TRBJ1-1; D possibly corresponds to TRBD1 (6 bases). Looked up from germline, CDR1 is KGHSH and CDR2 is LQKENI. The CDR3 spans 15 residues. V dropped 0 bases and J dropped 1 base, with 9 bases sitting between them. CDR3 sequence reads: CASSPPRTENTEAFF. The CDR3 nucleotides read TGTGCCAGCTCACCACCACGGACAGAGAACACTGAAGCTTTCTTT. The full variable domain, rest sourced from reference TRBV18 and TRBJ1-1, is NAGVMQNPRHLVRRRGQEARLRCSPMKGHSHVYWYRQLPEEGLKFMVYLQKENIIDESGMPKERFSAEFPKEGPSILRIQQVVRGDSAAYFCASSPPRTENTEAFFGQGTRLTVV.

This clone was counted between two and nine times. The chain employs TRBV11-3 and TRBJ1-1, with 9 bases fitting TRBD1. Trimming took 3 bases from V and 1 from J; bases not matched to a gene: 9. Per the germline V gene, CDR1 is SGHNT and CDR2 is YENEEA. The CDR3 length is 17 residues. The CDR3 DNA follows: TGTGCCAGCAGCTTCCACAGGGGGCGAAGGAGGAACACTGAAGCTTTCTTT. Translation: CASSFHRGRRRNTEAFF.

This clone turned up a few times. This chain joins TRBV6-6 and TRBJ1-2; 7 bases align to TRBD1. Trimming removed 0 bases from V and 8 bases from J; junction bases left unmatched: 9. This CDR3 region has 15 residues. Germline loops: CDR1 MNHNY, CDR2 SVGAGI (reference sequence). CDR3 sequence reads: CASSYSIRQGWGYTF. CDR3 in DNA: TGTGCCAGCAGTTACTCTATAAGACAGGGATGGGGCTACACCTTC.

The gene calls are TRBV30 and TRBJ1-2; no clear D. With 2 bases removed from V and 2 bases from J, the gap between germline ends came to 6 bases. From germline, CDR1 is GTSNPN and CDR2 SVGIG (reference sequence). This CDR3 contains 12 residues. CDR3 loop: CAWSISNYGYTF. CDR3 sequence (DNA): TGTGCCTGGAGTATCTCGAACTATGGCTACACCTTC. The variable domain in full, completed from reference TRBV30 and TRBJ1-2, reads SQTIHQWPATLVQPVGSPLSLECTVEGTSNPNLYWYRQAAGRGLQLLFYSVGIGQISSEVPQNLSASRPQDRQFILSSKKLLLSDSGFYLCAWSISNYGYTFGSGTRLTVV.

The chain uses TRBV2 and TRBJ2-1; TRBD2 matches at 9 bases. Germline assignment: CDR1 SNHLY and CDR2 FYNNEI. This CDR3 spans 17 amino acids. V shed 2 bases and J 0 bases; nucleotides not matched to a gene: 5. CDR3 nucleotide sequence: TGTGCCAGCAGTGAAAGTCTAGCGGGGACCTCCTACAATGAGCAGTTCTTC. Amino acids: CASSESLAGTSYNEQFF.

This sequence joins TRBV7-8 and TRBJ2-7; D is perhaps TRBD1 (5 bases). The CDR3 has 18 residues. Germline CDR1 and CDR2: SGHVS and FQNEAQ. V lost 5 bases, J lost 5 bases, and 28 bases lay in between. For the CDR3, the DNA is TGTGCCAGCAGCCTTCGCCTTCTCGATCGGACATTTTTACACGAGCAGTACTTC. Protein: CASSLRLLDRTFLHEQYF.

In nucleotides, the CDR3 is TGCGCCAGCAGCCAAGATCCTCCGGTTATCACTGGGGCCAACGTCCTGACTTTC. Residues: CASSQDPPVITGANVLTF. V is TRBV4-3 and J is TRBJ2-6; D unclear. Germline lookup yields CDR1 LGHNA and CDR2 YSLEER. V gave up 0 bases and J gave up 2 bases, with 14 bases separating them. The CDR3 has 18 residues.

V usage is TRBV2 and J usage is TRBJ1-1, with D perhaps matching TRBD1 (5 bases). The CDR3 loop spans 13 amino acids. Trimming took 7 bases from V and 0 from J, leaving 9 bases between them. Germline V gene lookup returns CDR1 SNHLY and CDR2 FYNNEI. In DNA form, the CDR3 reads TGTGCCAGCAAAGTACAGGTGAACACTGAAGCTTTCTTT. Translated: CASKVQVNTEAFF.

The V gene is TRBV14, the J gene TRBJ2-7; the D is unclear. V was shortened by 2 bases and J by 4 bases, with 6 bases between the two germline ends. In germline, CDR1 is SGHDN, CDR2 FVKESK. The CDR3 consists of 12 residues. The DNA of the CDR3 is TGTGCCAGCAGCCAATCCGGTTACGAGCAGTACTTC. Its translation: CASSQSGYEQYF.

This sequence joins TRBV6-1 and TRBJ1-2; D possibly corresponds to TRBD1 (5 bases). Germline V CDR1 and CDR2: MNHNS, SASEGT. V lost 5 bases and J 4 bases, leaving 14 bases between the germline ends. CDR3 length: 14 amino acids. CDR3 loop: CASSRDSWTYGYTF. The DNA of the CDR3 is TGTGCCAGCAGTAGGGACTCCTGGACCTATGGCTACACCTTC.